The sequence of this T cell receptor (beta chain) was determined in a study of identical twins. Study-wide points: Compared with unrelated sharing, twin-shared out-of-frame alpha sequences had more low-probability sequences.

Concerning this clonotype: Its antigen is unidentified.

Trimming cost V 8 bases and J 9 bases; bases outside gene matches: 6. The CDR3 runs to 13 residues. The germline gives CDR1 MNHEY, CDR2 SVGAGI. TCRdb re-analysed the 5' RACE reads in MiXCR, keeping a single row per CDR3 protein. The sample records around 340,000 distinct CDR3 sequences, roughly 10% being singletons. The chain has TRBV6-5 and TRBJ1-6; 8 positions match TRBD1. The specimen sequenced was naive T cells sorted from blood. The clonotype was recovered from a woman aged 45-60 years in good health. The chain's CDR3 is CASAGTGISPLHF. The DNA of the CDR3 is TGTGCCAGCGCCGGGACAGGAATTTCACCCCTCCACTTT.